These T cell receptor beta chains were read from a single sample in a study of cytomegalovirus exposure and HLA in healthy donors. Produced via immunoSEQ multiplex PCR; TCRdb's table is partial and in-frame only. The data show tens of thousands of clones, less than 75% seen once. Sequencing used PBMCs. All receptors derive from a woman in her twenties or thirties in good health and CMV-seropositive. Each CDR3 is given with its conserved first and last residue. D genes are given only for firm matches. Some rows mark clone size as missing; the rest say once, few, many or name a class of expanded clone.

cdr3_aa | cdr3_nt | clone_size | d_call | j_call | v_call
CASPLWGGSDGYTF | TGTGCCAGCCCCCTTTGGGGGGGGTCGGATGGCTACACCTTC | - | - | TRBJ1-2 | TRBV2
CSVATGSYGYTF | TGCAGCGTTGCGACAGGGAGCTATGGCTACACCTTC | - | TRBD1 | TRBJ1-2 | TRBV29-1
CASSAGGTALNTEAFF | TGCGCCAGCAGCGCGGGGGGGACAGCCCTGAACACTGAAGCTTTCTTT | - | TRBD1 | TRBJ1-1 | TRBV5-1
CASSSSGTGSSEQYF | TGTGCCAGCAGTTCGTCCGGGACAGGATCTTCCGAGCAGTACTTC | few | TRBD1 | TRBJ2-7 | TRBV6-1
CASSLHTSGGFSYNEQFF | TGTGCCAGCAGCTTACACACTAGCGGGGGCTTCTCCTACAATGAGCAGTTCTTC | - | TRBD2 | TRBJ2-1 | TRBV7-6
CASSDFQGGLSGTEAFF | TGTGCCAGCAGTGATTTCCAGGGGGGCTTATCGGGCACTGAAGCTTTCTTT | once | TRBD1 | TRBJ1-1 | TRBV2
CASSEWLGRDQPQHF | TGTGCCAGCAGTGAATGGTTGGGGCGAGATCAGCCCCAGCATTTT | - | - | TRBJ1-5 | TRBV2
CASSQSAGLGTEAFF | TGCGCCAGCAGCCAAAGTGCGGGGTTGGGCACTGAAGCTTTCTTT | - | - | TRBJ1-1 | TRBV4-1
CASSRLLETQYF | TGTGCCAGCAGCAGGCTACTGGAGACCCAGTACTTC | - | - | TRBJ2-5 | TRBV2
CATSRDRGLASYEQYF | TGTGCCACCAGCAGAGATAGGGGACTAGCCTCCTACGAGCAGTACTTC | - | TRBD2 | TRBJ2-7 | TRBV15
CASSLLQGKNYEQYF | TGCGCCAGCAGCTTGTTACAGGGTAAGAACTACGAGCAGTACTTC | many | - | TRBJ2-7 | TRBV5-1
CSVLQTGSHGYTF | TGCAGCGTTCTTCAGACAGGGTCTCATGGCTACACCTTC | - | TRBD1 | TRBJ1-2 | TRBV29-1
CAIRRDRRDNEQFF | TGTGCCATCAGACGCGATCGGAGAGACAATGAGCAGTTCTTC | - | - | TRBJ2-1 | TRBV10-3
CASSRKPGGGYGYTF | TGTGCCAGCAGCCGAAAACCTGGGGGAGGGTATGGCTACACCTTC | - | - | TRBJ1-2 | TRBV6-5
CASSLGQGSNTGELFF | TGCGCCAGCAGCCTAGGACAGGGATCGAACACCGGGGAGCTGTTTTTT | - | TRBD1 | TRBJ2-2 | TRBV5-1
CASSPELTGGSGNTIYF | TGTGCCAGCTCACCTGAGCTTACAGGGGGCTCTGGAAACACCATATATTTT | - | TRBD1 | TRBJ1-3 | TRBV18
CASSYSGGAKDTQYF | TGTGCCAGCAGTTACAGCGGGGGGGCCAAAGATACGCAGTATTTT | - | TRBD2 | TRBJ2-3 | TRBV6-5
CAITDPGTSGINEQFF | TGTGCCATCACCGACCCGGGGACTAGCGGAATAAATGAGCAGTTCTTC | - | TRBD2 | TRBJ2-1 | TRBV10-3
CASSLISGQIYGYPF | TGTGCCAGCAGCTTAATTTCGGGTCAGATATATGGCTACCCCTTC | - | - | TRBJ1-2 | TRBV7-2
CASSPRGLAGLTDTQYF | TGCGCCAGCAGCCCCAGAGGGCTAGCGGGGCTAACAGATACGCAGTATTTT | - | TRBD2 | TRBJ2-3 | TRBV5-1
CASKNQGLGNTIYF | TGTGCCAGTAAAAACCAGGGTCTTGGAAACACCATATATTTT | - | - | TRBJ1-3 | TRBV19
CASSLAEGGNEKLFF | TGCGCCAGCAGCTTGGCCGAAGGGGGAAATGAAAAACTGTTTTTT | medium-sized | - | TRBJ1-4 | TRBV5-1
CASSEGQGTNYGYTF | TGTGCCAGCAGCGAAGGACAGGGGACTAACTATGGCTACACCTTC | - | TRBD1 | TRBJ1-2 | TRBV14
CASSSPSGVEHEQYF | TGTGCCAGCAGCTCCCCCAGCGGGGTGGAACACGAGCAGTACTTC | - | TRBD2 | TRBJ2-7 | TRBV5-5
CASRREGSGVGGYTF | TGTGCCAGCAGAAGGGAGGGATCAGGGGTTGGTGGCTACACCTTC | - | - | TRBJ1-2 | TRBV27
CASSRGTATTGNTIYF | TGTGCCAGCAGTCGCGGGACAGCAACTACTGGAAACACCATATATTTT | - | TRBD1 | TRBJ1-3 | TRBV7-8